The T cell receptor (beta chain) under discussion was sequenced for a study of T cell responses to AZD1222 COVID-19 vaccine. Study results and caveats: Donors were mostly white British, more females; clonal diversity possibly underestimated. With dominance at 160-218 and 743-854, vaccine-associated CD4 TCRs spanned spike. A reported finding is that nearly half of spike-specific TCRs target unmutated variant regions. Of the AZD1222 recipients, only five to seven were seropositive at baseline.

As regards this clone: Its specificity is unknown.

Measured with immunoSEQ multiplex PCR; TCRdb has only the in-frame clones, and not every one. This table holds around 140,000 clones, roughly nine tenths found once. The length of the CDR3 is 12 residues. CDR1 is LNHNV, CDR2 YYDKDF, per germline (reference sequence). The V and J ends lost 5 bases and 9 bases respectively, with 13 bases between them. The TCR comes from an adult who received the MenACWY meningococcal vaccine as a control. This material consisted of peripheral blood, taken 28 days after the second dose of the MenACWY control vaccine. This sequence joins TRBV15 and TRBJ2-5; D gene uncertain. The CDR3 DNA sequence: TGTGCCACCAGCCCCGCGAAGCAAGCCCAGTACTTC. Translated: CATSPAKQAQYF.